This T cell receptor (beta chain) is from a study of OX40 agonist ivuxolimab in advanced cancers. General study points: CD4+ and CD8+ T cells in blood underwent clonal expansion by week 6 at 0.1 to 3.0 mg/kg.

Details on this clone: Its antigen is not identified.

This table comes from immunoSEQ multiplex PCR, and its TCRdb copy is limited to in-frame clones, with some not included. The repertoire consists of some 60,000 clones, with about 89% occurring once and the leading ten covering about 5%. The V gene's germline CDR1 is SGDLS and CDR2 YYNGEE. The length of the CDR3 is 14 residues. Trimming removed 2 bases from V and 2 bases from J, with 9 bases in between. The rearrangement joins TRBV9 to TRBJ2-3, with a weak D call TRBD2 (6 bases). This clonotype was sampled from an adult with an advanced solid tumor such as melanoma, head and neck, liver or kidney cancer. The starting material was CD4+ or CD8+ T cells sorted from blood, obtained in a trial of the OX40 agonist ivuxolimab. The CDR3 protein is CASSVRTTTDTQYF. DNA of the CDR3: TGTGCCAGCAGCGTCCGGACTACCACAGATACGCAGTATTTT.